The TCR beta chain under discussion was sequenced for a study of blood T cell repertoires in COVID-19. Overall study context: The cDNA or gDNA used as material had been derived from T cells, B-cell-depleted T cells, or PBMCs.

V was shortened by 7 bases and J by 1 base, with 20 bases between the two germline ends. CDR1 and CDR2 from the germline V gene are MDHEN and SYDVKM. The CDR3 has 17 residues. The data were produced by immunoSEQ multiplex PCR, yet TCRdb's version contains in-frame clones alone and is incomplete. This repertoire shows 98,000 or so clones, more than 85% found once; its top ten account for 5% to 6.5%. The sequence came from a human donor in a cohort sampled during active COVID-19. The sequenced sample consisted of peripheral blood. This chain uses TRBV28 with TRBJ1-5; no firm D call. This CDR3 is CASNPAGSPISNQPQHF. CDR3 DNA: TGTGCCAGCAACCCCGCGGGGTCCCCTATAAGCAATCAGCCCCAGCATTTT.